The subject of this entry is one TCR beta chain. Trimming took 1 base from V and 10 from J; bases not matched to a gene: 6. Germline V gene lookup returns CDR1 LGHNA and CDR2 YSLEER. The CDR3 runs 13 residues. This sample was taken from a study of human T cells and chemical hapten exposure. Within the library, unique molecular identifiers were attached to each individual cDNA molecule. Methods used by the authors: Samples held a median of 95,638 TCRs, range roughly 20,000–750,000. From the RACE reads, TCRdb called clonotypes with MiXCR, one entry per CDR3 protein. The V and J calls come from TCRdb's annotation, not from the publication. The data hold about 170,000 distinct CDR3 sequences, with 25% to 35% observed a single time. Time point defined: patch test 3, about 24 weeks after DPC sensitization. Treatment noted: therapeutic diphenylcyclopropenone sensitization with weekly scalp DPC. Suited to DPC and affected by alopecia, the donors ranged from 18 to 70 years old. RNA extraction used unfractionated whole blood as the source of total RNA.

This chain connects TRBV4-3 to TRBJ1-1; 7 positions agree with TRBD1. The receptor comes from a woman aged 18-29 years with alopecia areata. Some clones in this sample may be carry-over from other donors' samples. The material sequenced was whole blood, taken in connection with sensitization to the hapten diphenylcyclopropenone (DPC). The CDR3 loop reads CASSQASAGGAFF. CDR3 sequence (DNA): TGCGCCAGCAGCCAAGCCTCGGCAGGGGGAGCTTTCTTT.